Listed below are T cell receptor beta chains from one sample, sequenced in a study of OX40 agonist ivuxolimab in advanced cancers. Produced via immunoSEQ multiplex PCR; TCRdb's table is partial and in-frame only. The sample shows tens of thousands of clones, over 90% of them seen only once. Sequencing used CD4+ or CD8+ T cells sorted from blood, obtained in a trial of the OX40 agonist ivuxolimab. Source of these receptors: an adult with an advanced solid tumor such as melanoma, head and neck, liver or kidney cancer. Each CDR3 is given with its conserved first and last residue. A D gene is named only where the DNA matches it firmly. Only part of the rows carry a size: once, few, many, or a class if the clone is expanded.

v_call: TRBV5-1
d_call: TRBD1
j_call: TRBJ2-7
clone_size: -
cdr3_nt: TGCGCCAGCAGCCCCGGACAGGGGGGGAGGTACGAGCAGTACTTC
cdr3_aa: CASSPGQGGRYEQYF

v_call: TRBV30
d_call: -
j_call: TRBJ2-5
clone_size: -
cdr3_nt: TGTGCCTGGAGTGTATTCCGGTCTAGCAGGGAGACCCAGTACTTC
cdr3_aa: CAWSVFRSSRETQYF

v_call: TRBV1
d_call: -
j_call: TRBJ1-4
clone_size: -
cdr3_nt: TGCACCAGCAGCCACAAAAGGTCTGAAAAACTGTTTTTT
cdr3_aa: CTSSHKRSEKLFF

v_call: TRBV5-1
d_call: TRBD2
j_call: TRBJ2-7
clone_size: -
cdr3_nt: TGCGCCAGCAGCTTGGACGGACTAGCGGGAGACTACGAGCAGTACTTC
cdr3_aa: CASSLDGLAGDYEQYF

v_call: TRBV28
d_call: -
j_call: TRBJ1-3
clone_size: -
cdr3_nt: TGTGCCAGCAGTCCGACCGGAGGGCCTTCTGGAAACACCATATATTTT
cdr3_aa: CASSPTGGPSGNTIYF

v_call: TRBV27
d_call: TRBD2
j_call: TRBJ2-1
clone_size: -
cdr3_nt: TGTGCCAGCAGTTCCATAGGGACTAGCTCAAACAATGAGCAGTTCTTC
cdr3_aa: CASSSIGTSSNNEQFF

v_call: TRBV29-1
d_call: -
j_call: TRBJ2-2
clone_size: -
cdr3_nt: TGCAGCGTTGAAGATTGGGGGACGATGGAGCTGTTTTTT
cdr3_aa: CSVEDWGTMELFF

v_call: TRBV9
d_call: -
j_call: TRBJ2-6
clone_size: -
cdr3_nt: TGTGCCAGCAGCGTAAGGTTGGTCGGGGGGGCCAACGTCCTGACTTTC
cdr3_aa: CASSVRLVGGANVLTF

v_call: TRBV13
d_call: -
j_call: TRBJ2-1
clone_size: -
cdr3_nt: TGTGCCAGCAGCTTAGGGCTAGCTCTGGATGAGCAGTTCTTC
cdr3_aa: CASSLGLALDEQFF

v_call: TRBV27
d_call: -
j_call: TRBJ1-6
clone_size: -
cdr3_nt: TGTGCCAGCAGTTTACGTGTCACCCGGTTAATGTTCCCCCTCCACTTT
cdr3_aa: CASSLRVTRLMFPLHF

v_call: TRBV27
d_call: -
j_call: TRBJ1-2
clone_size: -
cdr3_nt: TGTGCCAGCAGTTTGGACAGAGACTCGGACTATGGCTACACCTTC
cdr3_aa: CASSLDRDSDYGYTF

v_call: TRBV27
d_call: -
j_call: TRBJ2-7
clone_size: once
cdr3_nt: TGTGCCAGCAGATACACAGGGAGTGCCTTTCTCTACGAGCAGTACTTC
cdr3_aa: CASRYTGSAFLYEQYF

v_call: TRBV4-3
d_call: -
j_call: TRBJ2-7
clone_size: -
cdr3_nt: TGCGCCAGCAGCCCATACCAGGGACTGAACTACGAGCAGTACTTC
cdr3_aa: CASSPYQGLNYEQYF

v_call: TRBV6-1
d_call: TRBD1
j_call: TRBJ1-4
clone_size: -
cdr3_nt: TGTGCCAGCAGCGAACGACAGGGGCTTGCAACTAATGAAAAACTGTTTTTT
cdr3_aa: CASSERQGLATNEKLFF

v_call: TRBV27
d_call: -
j_call: TRBJ1-1
clone_size: -
cdr3_nt: TGTGCCAGCAGTTTATCCAATGGGGGAGGCACTGAAGCTTTCTTT
cdr3_aa: CASSLSNGGGTEAFF

v_call: TRBV5-6
d_call: -
j_call: TRBJ1-1
clone_size: -
cdr3_nt: TGTGCCAGCAGCTTGGGGGGGCGAACTGAAGCTTTCTTT
cdr3_aa: CASSLGGRTEAFF

v_call: TRBV19
d_call: -
j_call: TRBJ1-1
clone_size: -
cdr3_nt: TGTGCCAGTAGTATGGGCCCAGGGGTATTTGAAGCTTTCTTT
cdr3_aa: CASSMGPGVFEAFF

v_call: TRBV27
d_call: -
j_call: TRBJ2-1
clone_size: -
cdr3_nt: TGTGCCAGCAGTTTACGCCGTACATTCGAAAATGAGCAGTTCTTC
cdr3_aa: CASSLRRTFENEQFF

v_call: TRBV5-6
d_call: TRBD2
j_call: TRBJ2-7
clone_size: -
cdr3_nt: TGTGCCAGCAGCTTGGAACTAGCGAACTACGAGCAGTACTTC
cdr3_aa: CASSLELANYEQYF

v_call: TRBV15
d_call: -
j_call: TRBJ1-1
clone_size: -
cdr3_nt: TGTGCCACCAGCAGGTGGCCTGATCCAGCTTTCTTT
cdr3_aa: CATSRWPDPAFF

v_call: TRBV6-6
d_call: TRBD1
j_call: TRBJ2-5
clone_size: -
cdr3_nt: TGTGCCAGCAGTACCAACCGACAGGGTTACCAAGAGACCCAGTACTTC
cdr3_aa: CASSTNRQGYQETQYF

v_call: TRBV13
d_call: TRBD1
j_call: TRBJ1-2
clone_size: -
cdr3_nt: TGTGCCAGCAGCTACAGGGACAGGGGTAGCTATGGCTACACCTTC
cdr3_aa: CASSYRDRGSYGYTF

v_call: TRBV27
d_call: TRBD1
j_call: TRBJ2-7
clone_size: -
cdr3_nt: TGTGCCAGCAGTTTTCGGGACAGGATCTACGAGCAGTACTTC
cdr3_aa: CASSFRDRIYEQYF

v_call: TRBV7-9
d_call: TRBD1
j_call: TRBJ2-7
clone_size: -
cdr3_nt: TGTGCCAGCAGCCCGGAAGGACAGGCCAGCTCCTACGAGCAGTACTTC
cdr3_aa: CASSPEGQASSYEQYF

v_call: TRBV6-1
d_call: -
j_call: TRBJ2-3
clone_size: -
cdr3_nt: TGTGCCAGCAGTGGATTGCCGGGGAGGGATACGCAGTATTTT
cdr3_aa: CASSGLPGRDTQYF

v_call: TRBV7-8
d_call: TRBD1
j_call: TRBJ2-7
clone_size: -
cdr3_nt: TGTGCCAGCAGCTTGGGACAGCTCTCCTACGAGCAGTACTTC
cdr3_aa: CASSLGQLSYEQYF

v_call: TRBV27
d_call: -
j_call: TRBJ1-2
clone_size: -
cdr3_nt: TGTGCCAGCAGTTTAAGGGGGTGGGCAAACTATGGCTACACCTTC
cdr3_aa: CASSLRGWANYGYTF

v_call: TRBV19
d_call: -
j_call: TRBJ1-2
clone_size: -
cdr3_nt: TGTGCCAGTACCCCGACTATGACAGAGACCTCTAACTATGGCTACACCTTC
cdr3_aa: CASTPTMTETSNYGYTF

v_call: TRBV27
d_call: TRBD2
j_call: TRBJ2-7
clone_size: once
cdr3_nt: TGTGCCAGCAGTTCAGCGGGAGTGTTTCCCGAGCAGTACTTC
cdr3_aa: CASSSAGVFPEQYF

v_call: TRBV13
d_call: -
j_call: TRBJ2-7
clone_size: -
cdr3_nt: TGTGCCAGCAGCTTAGGGGGACGCGAGCAGTACTTC
cdr3_aa: CASSLGGREQYF

v_call: TRBV4-1
d_call: -
j_call: TRBJ2-3
clone_size: once
cdr3_nt: TGCGCCAGCAGCCAACCGGGGTTGGGGACAGATACGCAGTATTTT
cdr3_aa: CASSQPGLGTDTQYF

v_call: TRBV5-1
d_call: TRBD2
j_call: TRBJ2-1
clone_size: -
cdr3_nt: TGCGCCAGCAGCCCCGAGACTAGCGGGAGGGTCGATGAGCAGTTCTTC
cdr3_aa: CASSPETSGRVDEQFF

v_call: TRBV4-3
d_call: -
j_call: TRBJ2-3
clone_size: -
cdr3_nt: TGCGCCAGCAGCCAAGCGACAGATACGCAGTATTTT
cdr3_aa: CASSQATDTQYF

v_call: TRBV6-5
d_call: -
j_call: TRBJ2-2
clone_size: once
cdr3_nt: TGTGCCAGCAGTCCATACAGGGCTCGGGCCGGGGAGCTGTTTTTT
cdr3_aa: CASSPYRARAGELFF

v_call: TRBV14
d_call: -
j_call: TRBJ1-1
clone_size: -
cdr3_nt: TGTGCCAGCAGCCCGAGACAGCGAATGAACACTGAAGCTTTCTTT
cdr3_aa: CASSPRQRMNTEAFF

v_call: TRBV27
d_call: -
j_call: TRBJ1-1
clone_size: once
cdr3_nt: TGTGCCAGCAGCCCCAGCGGGGGGGGGAACACTGAAGCTTTCTTT
cdr3_aa: CASSPSGGGNTEAFF

v_call: TRBV20-1
d_call: -
j_call: TRBJ2-7
clone_size: once
cdr3_nt: TGCAGTGTCCAAGGCTACGAGCAGTACTTC
cdr3_aa: CSVQGYEQYF

v_call: TRBV10-3
d_call: -
j_call: TRBJ2-7
clone_size: -
cdr3_nt: TGTGCCATCAGTGAGGGGGGCGTCGAGCAGTACTTC
cdr3_aa: CAISEGGVEQYF